What follows is one T cell receptor (beta chain) and its context. Germline CDR1 SGHTA, CDR2 FQGNSA. CDR3 length equals 12 residues. V lost 2 bases and J lost 10, with 11 bases in between. The source of the sample is a study of control samples from healthy donors and cancer patients. Only in-frame clones appear in the TCRdb table, and some are missing; sequencing was by immunoSEQ multiplex PCR. The repertoire table contains about 190,000 clones. What was sequenced was blood. The TCR sequence derives from a woman under 40 in good health. This chain uses TRBV7-2 with TRBJ1-1, with a tentative D call TRBD1 (5 bases). CDR3 bases: TGTGCCAGCAGCTTACAGGGCCCCCTAGCTTTCTTT. Translating gives CASSLQGPLAFF. The full variable domain, with the rest looked up from reference TRBV7-2 and TRBJ1-1, is GAGVSQSPSNKVTEKGKDVELRCDPISGHTALYWYRQSLGQGLEFLIYFQGNSAPDKSGLPSDRFSAERTGGSVSTLTIQRTQQEDSAVYLCASSLQGPLAFFGQGTRLTVV.